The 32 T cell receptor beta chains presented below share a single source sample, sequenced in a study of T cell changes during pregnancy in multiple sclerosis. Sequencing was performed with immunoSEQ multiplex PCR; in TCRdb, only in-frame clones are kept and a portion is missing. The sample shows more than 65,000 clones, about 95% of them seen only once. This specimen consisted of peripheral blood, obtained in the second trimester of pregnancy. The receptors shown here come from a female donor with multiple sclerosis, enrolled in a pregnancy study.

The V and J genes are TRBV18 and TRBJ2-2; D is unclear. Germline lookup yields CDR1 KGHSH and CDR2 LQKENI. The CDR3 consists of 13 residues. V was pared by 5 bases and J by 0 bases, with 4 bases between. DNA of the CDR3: TGTGCCAGCTCATCTGCGAACACCGGGGAGCTGTTTTTT. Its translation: CASSSANTGELFF.

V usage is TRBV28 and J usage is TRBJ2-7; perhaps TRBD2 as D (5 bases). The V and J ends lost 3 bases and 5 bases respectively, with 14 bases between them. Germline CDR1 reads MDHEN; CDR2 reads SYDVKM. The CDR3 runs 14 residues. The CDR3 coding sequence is TGTGCCAGCAGTTTTCGGGGATCCCTTAACGAGCAGTACTTC. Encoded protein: CASSFRGSLNEQYF. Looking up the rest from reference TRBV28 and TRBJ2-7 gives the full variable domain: DVKVTQSSRYLVKRTGEKVFLECVQDMDHENMFWYRQDPGLGLRLIYFSYDVKMKEKGDIPEGYSVSREKKERFSLILESASTNQTSMYLCASSFRGSLNEQYFGPGTRLTVT.

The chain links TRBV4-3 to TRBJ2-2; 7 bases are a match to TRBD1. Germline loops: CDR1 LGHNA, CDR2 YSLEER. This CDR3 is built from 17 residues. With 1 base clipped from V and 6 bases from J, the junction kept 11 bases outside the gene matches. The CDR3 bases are TGCGCCAGCAGCCAAGGTCGAGGATTGGGGACAGCCGGGGAGCTGTTTTTT. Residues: CASSQGRGLGTAGELFF.

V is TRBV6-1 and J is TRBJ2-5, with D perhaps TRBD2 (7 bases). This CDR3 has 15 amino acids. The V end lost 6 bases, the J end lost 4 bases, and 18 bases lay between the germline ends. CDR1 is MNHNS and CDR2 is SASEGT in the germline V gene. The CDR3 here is CASSTLRGLGETQYF. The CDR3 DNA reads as TGTGCCAGCAGCACCCTGCGGGGGCTAGGAGAGACCCAGTACTTC.

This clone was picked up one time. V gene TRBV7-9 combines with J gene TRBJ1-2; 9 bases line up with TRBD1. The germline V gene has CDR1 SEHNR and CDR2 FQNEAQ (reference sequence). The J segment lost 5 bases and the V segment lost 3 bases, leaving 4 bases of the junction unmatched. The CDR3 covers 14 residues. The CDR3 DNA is TGTGCCAGCAGCTTGGGGACAGGGTCGTATGGCTACACCTTC. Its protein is CASSLGTGSYGYTF.

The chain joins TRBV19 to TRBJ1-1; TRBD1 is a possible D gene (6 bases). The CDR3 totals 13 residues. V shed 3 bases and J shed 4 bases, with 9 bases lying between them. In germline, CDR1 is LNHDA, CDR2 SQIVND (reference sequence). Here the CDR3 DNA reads TGTGCCAGTAGTATGGGGGGGCTCACTGAAGCTTTCTTT. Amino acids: CASSMGGLTEAFF.

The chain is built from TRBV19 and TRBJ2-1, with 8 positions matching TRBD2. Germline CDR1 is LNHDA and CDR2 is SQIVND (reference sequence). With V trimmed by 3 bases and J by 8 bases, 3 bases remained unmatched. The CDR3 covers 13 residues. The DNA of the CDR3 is TGTGCCAGTAGTATTCGGGGGGGGGATGAGCAGTTCTTC. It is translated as CASSIRGGDEQFF.

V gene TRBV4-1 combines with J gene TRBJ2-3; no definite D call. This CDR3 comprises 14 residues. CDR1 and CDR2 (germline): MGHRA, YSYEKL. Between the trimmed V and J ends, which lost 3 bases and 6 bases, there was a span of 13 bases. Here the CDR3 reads CASSQTPLGDTQYF. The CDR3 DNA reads TGCGCCAGCAGCCAGACTCCCCTGGGTGATACGCAGTATTTT.

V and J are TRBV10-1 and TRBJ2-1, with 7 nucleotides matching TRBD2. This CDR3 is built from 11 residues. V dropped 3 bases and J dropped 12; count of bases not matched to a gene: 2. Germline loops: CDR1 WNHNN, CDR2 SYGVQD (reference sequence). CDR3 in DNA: TGCGCCAGCAGTGAAGCGGGACGGCAGTTCTTC. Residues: CASSEAGRQFF.

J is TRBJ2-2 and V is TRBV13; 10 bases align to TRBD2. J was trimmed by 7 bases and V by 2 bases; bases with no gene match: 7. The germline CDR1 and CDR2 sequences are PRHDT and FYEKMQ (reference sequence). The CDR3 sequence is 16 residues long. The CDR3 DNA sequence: TGTGCCAGCAGCTTAAGGCTAGCGGGAGTCGGCGGGGAGCTGTTTTTT. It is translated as CASSLRLAGVGGELFF.

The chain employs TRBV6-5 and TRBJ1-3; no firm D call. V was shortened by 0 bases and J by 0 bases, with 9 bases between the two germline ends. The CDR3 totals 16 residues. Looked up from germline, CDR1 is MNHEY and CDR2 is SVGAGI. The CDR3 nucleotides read TGTGCCAGCAGTTACTCTCGCCCCAGCTCTGGAAACACCATATATTTT. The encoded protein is CASSYSRPSSGNTIYF.

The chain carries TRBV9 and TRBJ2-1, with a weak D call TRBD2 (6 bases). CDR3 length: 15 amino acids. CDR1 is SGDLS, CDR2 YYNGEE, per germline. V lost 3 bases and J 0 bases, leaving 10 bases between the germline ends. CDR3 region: CASSGGGISYNEQFF. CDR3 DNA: TGTGCCAGCAGCGGGGGCGGGATCTCCTACAATGAGCAGTTCTTC.

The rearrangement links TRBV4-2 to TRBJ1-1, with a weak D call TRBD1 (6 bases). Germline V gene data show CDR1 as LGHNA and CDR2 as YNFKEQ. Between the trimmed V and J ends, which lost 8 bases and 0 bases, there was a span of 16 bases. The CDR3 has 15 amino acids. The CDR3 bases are TGTGCCAGCGGGCCTTCAGGGGCTCTGAACACTGAAGCTTTCTTT. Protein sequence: CASGPSGALNTEAFF.

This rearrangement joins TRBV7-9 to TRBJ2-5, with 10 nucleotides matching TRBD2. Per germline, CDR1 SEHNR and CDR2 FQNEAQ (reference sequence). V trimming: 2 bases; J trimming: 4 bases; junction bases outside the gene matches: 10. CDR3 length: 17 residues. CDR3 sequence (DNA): TGTGCCAGCAGCTTAAGGGAGGGCCTAGCGGGAGTAGAGACCCAGTACTTC. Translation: CASSLREGLAGVETQYF.

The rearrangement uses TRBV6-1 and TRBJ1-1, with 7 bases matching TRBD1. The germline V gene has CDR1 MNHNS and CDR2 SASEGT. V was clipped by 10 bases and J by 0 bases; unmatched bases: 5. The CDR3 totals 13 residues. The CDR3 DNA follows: TGTGCCATTTCCGACAGGGTGAACACTGAAGCTTTCTTT. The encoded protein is CAISDRVNTEAFF.

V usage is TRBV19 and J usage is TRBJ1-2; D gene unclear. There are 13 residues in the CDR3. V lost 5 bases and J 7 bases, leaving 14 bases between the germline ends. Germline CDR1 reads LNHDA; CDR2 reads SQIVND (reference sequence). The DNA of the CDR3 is TGTGCCAGTAGTCAAACAAACAACGCTGGCTACACCTTC. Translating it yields CASSQTNNAGYTF. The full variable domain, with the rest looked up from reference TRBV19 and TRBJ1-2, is DGGITQSPKYLFRKEGQNVTLSCEQNLNHDAMYWYRQDPGQGLRLIYYSQIVNDFQKGDIAEGYSVSREKKESFPLTVTSAQKNPTAFYLCASSQTNNAGYTFGSGTRLTVV.

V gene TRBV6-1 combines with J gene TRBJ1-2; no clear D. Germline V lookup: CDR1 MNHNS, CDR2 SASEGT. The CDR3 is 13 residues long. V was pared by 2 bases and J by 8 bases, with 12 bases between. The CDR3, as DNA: TGTGCCAGCAGTGAAAACCGGGTTGGCGGCTACACCTTC. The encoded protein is CASSENRVGGYTF.

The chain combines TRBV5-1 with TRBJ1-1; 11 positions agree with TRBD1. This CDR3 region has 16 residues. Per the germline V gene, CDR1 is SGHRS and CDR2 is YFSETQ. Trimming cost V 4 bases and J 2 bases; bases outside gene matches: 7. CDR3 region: CASSPPGQGDNTEAFF. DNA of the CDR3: TGCGCCAGCAGCCCGCCGGGACAGGGGGACAACACTGAAGCTTTCTTT.

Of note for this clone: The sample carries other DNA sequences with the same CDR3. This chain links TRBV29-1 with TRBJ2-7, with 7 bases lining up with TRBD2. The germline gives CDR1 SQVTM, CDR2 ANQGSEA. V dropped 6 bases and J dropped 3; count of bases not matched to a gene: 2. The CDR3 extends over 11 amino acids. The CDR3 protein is CSVGGSYEQYF. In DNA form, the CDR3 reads TGCAGCGTGGGGGGGAGCTACGAGCAGTACTTC.

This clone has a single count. The CDR3 sequence: CSVEDRHYGYTF. CDR3 bases: TGCAGCGTTGAAGACAGGCACTATGGCTACACCTTC. The chain has TRBV29-1 and TRBJ1-2; the D is unclear. The CDR3 runs to 12 residues. In germline, CDR1 is SQVTM, CDR2 ANQGSEA. The V and J ends lost 0 bases and 3 bases respectively, with 5 bases between them.

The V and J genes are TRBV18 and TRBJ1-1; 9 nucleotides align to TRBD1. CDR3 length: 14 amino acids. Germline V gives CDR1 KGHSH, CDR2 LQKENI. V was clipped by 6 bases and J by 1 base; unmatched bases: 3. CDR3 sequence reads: CASSGQGPNTEAFF. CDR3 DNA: TGTGCCAGCTCTGGACAGGGGCCGAACACTGAAGCTTTCTTT.

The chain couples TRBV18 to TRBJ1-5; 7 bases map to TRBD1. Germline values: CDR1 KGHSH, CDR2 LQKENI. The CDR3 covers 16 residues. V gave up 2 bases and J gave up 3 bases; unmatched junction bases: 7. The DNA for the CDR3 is TGTGCCAGCTCACCAGTTGCAGGGGGGCTCAATCAGCCCCAGCATTTT. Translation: CASSPVAGGLNQPQHF.

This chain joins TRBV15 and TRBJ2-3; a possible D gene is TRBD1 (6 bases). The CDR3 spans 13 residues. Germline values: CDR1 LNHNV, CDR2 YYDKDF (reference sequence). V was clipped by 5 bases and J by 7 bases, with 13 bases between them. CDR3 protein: CATSGRQANTQYF. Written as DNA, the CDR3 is TGTGCCACCAGCGGTAGACAGGCCAATACGCAGTATTTT.

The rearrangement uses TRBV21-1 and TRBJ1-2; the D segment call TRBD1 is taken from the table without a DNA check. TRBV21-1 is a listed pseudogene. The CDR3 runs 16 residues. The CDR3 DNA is TGTGCCAGCAGCAGTCCGGGACAGCGGCGTAACTATGGCTACACCTTC. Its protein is CASSSPGQRRNYGYTF.

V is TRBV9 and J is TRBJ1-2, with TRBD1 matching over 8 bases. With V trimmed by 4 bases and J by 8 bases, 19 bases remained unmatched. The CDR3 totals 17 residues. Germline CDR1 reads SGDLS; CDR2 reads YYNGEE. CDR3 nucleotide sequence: TGTGCCAGCAGCCCCTCGGGCCAGGGGGCGAGACTGGAGGGCTACACCTTC. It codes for CASSPSGQGARLEGYTF.

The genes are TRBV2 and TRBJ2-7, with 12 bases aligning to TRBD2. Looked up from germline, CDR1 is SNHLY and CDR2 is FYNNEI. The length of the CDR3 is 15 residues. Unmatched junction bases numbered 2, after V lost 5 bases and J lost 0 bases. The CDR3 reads CASSRLAGVSYEQYF. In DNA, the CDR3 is TGTGCCAGCAGTCGACTAGCGGGAGTCTCCTACGAGCAGTACTTC. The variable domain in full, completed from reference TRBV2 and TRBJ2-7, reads EPEVTQTPSHQVTQMGQEVILRCVPISNHLYFYWYRQILGQKVEFLVSFYNNEISEKSEIFDDQFSVERPDGSNFTLKIRSTKLEDSAMYFCASSRLAGVSYEQYFGPGTRLTVT.

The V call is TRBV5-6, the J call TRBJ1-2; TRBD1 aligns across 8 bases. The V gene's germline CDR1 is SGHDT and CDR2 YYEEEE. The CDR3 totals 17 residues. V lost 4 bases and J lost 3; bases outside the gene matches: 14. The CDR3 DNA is TGTGCCAGCAGCCATCTGGGGCAGGGGGCGCAGGACTATGGCTACACCTTC. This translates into CASSHLGQGAQDYGYTF.

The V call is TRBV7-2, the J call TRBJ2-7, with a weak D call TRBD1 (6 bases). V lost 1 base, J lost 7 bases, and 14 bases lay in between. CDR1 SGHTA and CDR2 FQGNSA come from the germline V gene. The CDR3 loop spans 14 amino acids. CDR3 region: CASSLGQASEEQYF. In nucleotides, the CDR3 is TGTGCCAGCAGCTTAGGACAGGCCAGCGAAGAGCAGTACTTC. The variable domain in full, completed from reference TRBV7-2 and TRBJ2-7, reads GAGVSQSPSNKVTEKGKDVELRCDPISGHTALYWYRQSLGQGLEFLIYFQGNSAPDKSGLPSDRFSAERTGGSVSTLTIQRTQQEDSAVYLCASSLGQASEEQYFGPGTRLTVT.

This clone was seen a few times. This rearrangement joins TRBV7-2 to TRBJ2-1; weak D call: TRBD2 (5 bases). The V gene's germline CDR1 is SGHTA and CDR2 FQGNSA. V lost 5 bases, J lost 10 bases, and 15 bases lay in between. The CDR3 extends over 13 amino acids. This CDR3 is CASSPLDPVEQFF. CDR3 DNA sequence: TGTGCCAGCAGCCCACTAGACCCGGTGGAGCAGTTCTTC.

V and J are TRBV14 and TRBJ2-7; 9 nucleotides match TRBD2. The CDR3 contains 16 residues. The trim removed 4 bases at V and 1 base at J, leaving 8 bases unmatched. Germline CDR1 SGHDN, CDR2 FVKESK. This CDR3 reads CASSPGRLAGSYEQYF. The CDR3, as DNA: TGTGCCAGCAGCCCGGGGAGGCTAGCGGGGTCCTACGAGCAGTACTTC.

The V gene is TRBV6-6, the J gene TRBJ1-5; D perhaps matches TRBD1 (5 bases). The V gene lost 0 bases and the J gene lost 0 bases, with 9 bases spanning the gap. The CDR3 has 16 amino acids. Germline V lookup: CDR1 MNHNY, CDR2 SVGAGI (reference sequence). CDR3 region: CASSYSTVNSNQPQHF. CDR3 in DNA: TGTGCCAGCAGTTACTCGACAGTAAATAGCAATCAGCCCCAGCATTTT.

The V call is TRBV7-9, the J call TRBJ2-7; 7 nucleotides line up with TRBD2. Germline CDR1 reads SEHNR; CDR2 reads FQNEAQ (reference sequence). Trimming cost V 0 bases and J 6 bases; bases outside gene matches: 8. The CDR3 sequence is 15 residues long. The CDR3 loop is CASSLAPGLYTEQYF. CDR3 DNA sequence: TGTGCCAGCAGCTTAGCCCCGGGACTATATACCGAGCAGTACTTC. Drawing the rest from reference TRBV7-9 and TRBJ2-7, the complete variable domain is DTGVSQNPRHKITKRGQNVTFRCDPISEHNRLYWYRQTLGQGPEFLTYFQNEAQLEKSRLLSDRFSAERPKGSFSTLEIQRTEQGDSAMYLCASSLAPGLYTEQYFGPGTRLTVT.